The text below deals with one TCR beta chain. The antigen is undetermined. The data derive from a study of cytomegalovirus exposure and HLA in healthy donors. V dropped 6 bases and J dropped 4 bases, with 18 bases sitting between them. This CDR3 region has 15 residues. Germline CDR1 reads SEHNR; CDR2 reads FQNEAQ (reference sequence). Notes on the study in general: With later analysis, a missense DCLRE1C variant became linked to TCR beta V- and J-gene trimming.

PCR was performed using 60 Vbeta and 13 Jbeta primers. TCRdb's copy holds only in-frame clones and misses some; the assay was immunoSEQ multiplex PCR. The sample includes about 140,000 clones, more than 75% of them seen just once. Sequencing was carried out using PBMCs. The clonotype was recovered from a male donor in good health and CMV-seronegative. This chain links TRBV7-9 with TRBJ1-2; TRBD1 is a possible D gene (6 bases). CDR3 sequence: CASSLRGGGPYGYTF. The DNA of the CDR3 is TGTGCCAGCAGTCTCCGGGGAGGGGGTCCCTATGGCTACACCTTC.